Described below is a single TCR beta chain sequence and its context. This record belongs to a study of blood T cell repertoires in COVID-19. Across the whole study: There were acute and convalescent COVID-19 samples, and they came from the United States, Italy and Spain. Sample material is recorded as cDNA or gDNA derived from T cells, B-cell-depleted T cells, or PBMCs.

In the original processing: Using reference gene primer amplification, nucleated cell counts were estimated. Clones were sequenced by immunoSEQ multiplex PCR, and TCRdb holds only the in-frame ones, with some missing. Clone size and the V and J calls come from that table; the DNA yielded D and trimming. This table holds roughly 130,000 clones, about 90% found once. This receptor was obtained from a woman in her sixties with acute or convalescent COVID-19. Sequenced input: peripheral blood.

CDR3 region: CASSLVAHWNYGYTF. For the CDR3, the DNA is TGTGCCAGCAGCTTAGTCGCTCACTGGAACTATGGCTACACCTTC. This chain joins TRBV11-3 and TRBJ1-2; no clear D gene. The CDR3 loop spans 15 amino acids. From germline, CDR1 is SGHNT and CDR2 YENEEA. Trimming pared 1 base from V and 2 bases from J, leaving 11 bases between.